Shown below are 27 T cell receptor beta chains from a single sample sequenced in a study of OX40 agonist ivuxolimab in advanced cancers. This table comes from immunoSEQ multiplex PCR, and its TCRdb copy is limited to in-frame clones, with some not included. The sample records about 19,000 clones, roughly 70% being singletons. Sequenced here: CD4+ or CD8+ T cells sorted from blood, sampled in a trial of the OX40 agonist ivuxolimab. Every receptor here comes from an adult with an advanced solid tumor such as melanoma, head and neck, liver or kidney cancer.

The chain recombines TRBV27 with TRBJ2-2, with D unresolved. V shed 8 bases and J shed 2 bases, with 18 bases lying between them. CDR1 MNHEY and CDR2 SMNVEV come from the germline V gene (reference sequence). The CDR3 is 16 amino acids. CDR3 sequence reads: CASRPLLTSNTGELFF. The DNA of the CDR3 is TGTGCCAGCCGCCCACTGCTGACTTCTAACACCGGGGAGCTGTTTTTT.

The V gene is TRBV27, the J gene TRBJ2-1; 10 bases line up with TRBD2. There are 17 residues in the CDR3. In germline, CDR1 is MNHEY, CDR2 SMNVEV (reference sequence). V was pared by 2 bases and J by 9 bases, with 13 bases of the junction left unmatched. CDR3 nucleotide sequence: TGTGCCAGCAGTTTAGGGCGCAGCGGGAGGGGAGTAGGTGAGCAGTTCTTC. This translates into CASSLGRSGRGVGEQFF.

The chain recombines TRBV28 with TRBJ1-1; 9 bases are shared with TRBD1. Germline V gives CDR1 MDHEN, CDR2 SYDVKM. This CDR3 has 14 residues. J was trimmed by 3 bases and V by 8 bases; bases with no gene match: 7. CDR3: CASFEGQGYTEAFF. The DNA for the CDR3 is TGTGCCAGCTTCGAGGGACAGGGATACACTGAAGCTTTCTTT.

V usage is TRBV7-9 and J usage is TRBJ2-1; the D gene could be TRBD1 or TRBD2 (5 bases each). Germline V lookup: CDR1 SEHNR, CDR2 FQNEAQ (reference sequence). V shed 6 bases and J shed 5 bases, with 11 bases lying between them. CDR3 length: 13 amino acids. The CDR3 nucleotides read TGTGCCAGCAGTTGGGACGCGGACAATGAGCAGTTCTTC. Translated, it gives CASSWDADNEQFF.

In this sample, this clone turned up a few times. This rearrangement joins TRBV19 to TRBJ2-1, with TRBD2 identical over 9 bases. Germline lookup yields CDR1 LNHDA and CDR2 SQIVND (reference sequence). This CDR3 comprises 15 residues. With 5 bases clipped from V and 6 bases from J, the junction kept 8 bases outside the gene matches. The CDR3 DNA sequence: TGTGCCAGTAGTCCTCTGCGGGAGGGTAGCAATGAGCAGTTCTTC. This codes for CASSPLREGSNEQFF.

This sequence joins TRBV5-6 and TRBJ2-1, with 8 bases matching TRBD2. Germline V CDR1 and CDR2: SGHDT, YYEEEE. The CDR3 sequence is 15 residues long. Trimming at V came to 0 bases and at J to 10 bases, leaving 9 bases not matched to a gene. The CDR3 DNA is TGTGCCAGCAGCTTGGCCTTAGCGGGATATAGAGAGCAGTTCTTC. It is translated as CASSLALAGYREQFF.

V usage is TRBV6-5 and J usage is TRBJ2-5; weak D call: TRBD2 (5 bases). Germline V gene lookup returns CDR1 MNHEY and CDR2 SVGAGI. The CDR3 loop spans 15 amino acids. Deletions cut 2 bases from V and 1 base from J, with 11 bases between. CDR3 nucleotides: TGTGCCAGCAGTTACCGAGCGGCTACCCAAGAGACCCAGTACTTC. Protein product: CASSYRAATQETQYF.

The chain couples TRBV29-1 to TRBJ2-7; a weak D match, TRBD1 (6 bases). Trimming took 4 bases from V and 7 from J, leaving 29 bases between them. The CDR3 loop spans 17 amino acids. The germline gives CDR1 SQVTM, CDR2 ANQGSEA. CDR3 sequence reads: CSVVRRQEETLLREQYF. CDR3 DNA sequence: TGCAGCGTTGTACGTCGACAGGAAGAGACCCTCCTACGAGAGCAGTACTTC.

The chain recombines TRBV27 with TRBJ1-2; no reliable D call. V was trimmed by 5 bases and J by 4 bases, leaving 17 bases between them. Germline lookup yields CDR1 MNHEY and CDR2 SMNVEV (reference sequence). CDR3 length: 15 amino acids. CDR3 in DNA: TGTGCCAGCAGTCCCCCGGACGGCTCCTTCTATGGCTACACCTTC. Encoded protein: CASSPPDGSFYGYTF.

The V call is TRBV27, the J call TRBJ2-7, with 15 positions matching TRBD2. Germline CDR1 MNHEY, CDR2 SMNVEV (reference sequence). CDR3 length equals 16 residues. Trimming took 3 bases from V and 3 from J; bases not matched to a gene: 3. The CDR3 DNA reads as TGTGCCAGCAGTTTTGGGACTAGCGGGAGGCACTACGAGCAGTACTTC. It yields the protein CASSFGTSGRHYEQYF.

This CDR3 is CASSYSITGGGGYTF. CDR3 sequence (DNA): TGTGCCAGCAGTTACTCGATAACGGGGGGAGGTGGCTACACCTTC. The chain carries TRBV6-5 and TRBJ1-2; possible D gene TRBD1, 5 bases. The germline V and J ends were trimmed by 0 bases and 7 bases, with 15 bases remaining between them. Germline V CDR1 and CDR2: MNHEY, SVGAGI. This CDR3 has 15 residues.

The CDR3 bases are TGTGCCAGCAGCTTGGCCTTCGTGGCTAACTATGGCTACACCTTC. This translates into CASSLAFVANYGYTF. V usage is TRBV5-5 and J usage is TRBJ1-2, with D hard to call. Germline CDR1 is SGHKS and CDR2 is YYEKEE (reference sequence). The CDR3 extends over 15 amino acids. Trimming shortened V by 0 bases and J by 0 bases, and 9 bases separated the two germline ends.

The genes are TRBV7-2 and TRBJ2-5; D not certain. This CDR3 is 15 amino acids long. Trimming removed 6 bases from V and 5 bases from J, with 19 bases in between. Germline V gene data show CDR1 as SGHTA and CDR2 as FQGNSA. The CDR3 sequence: CASSRFGEVGETQYF. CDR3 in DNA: TGTGCCAGCAGTCGTTTCGGCGAGGTCGGGGAGACCCAGTACTTC. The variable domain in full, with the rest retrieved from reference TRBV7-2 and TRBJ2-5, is GAGVSQSPSNKVTEKGKDVELRCDPISGHTALYWYRQSLGQGLEFLIYFQGNSAPDKSGLPSDRFSAERTGGSVSTLTIQRTQQEDSAVYLCASSRFGEVGETQYFGPGTRLLVL.

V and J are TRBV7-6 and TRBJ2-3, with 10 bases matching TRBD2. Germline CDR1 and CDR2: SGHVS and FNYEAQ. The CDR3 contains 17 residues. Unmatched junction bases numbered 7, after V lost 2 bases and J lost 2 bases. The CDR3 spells CASSLLVAGGVTDTQYF. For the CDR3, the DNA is TGTGCCAGCAGCTTACTGGTAGCGGGGGGTGTCACAGATACGCAGTATTTT.

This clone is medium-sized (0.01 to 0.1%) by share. The CDR3 spells CASSVSGGSTEAFF. CDR3 DNA: TGTGCCAGCAGCGTATCGGGGGGGAGCACTGAAGCTTTCTTT. This rearrangement joins TRBV9 to TRBJ1-1, with D tentatively TRBD1 (5 bases). CDR3 size: 14 residues. Germline CDR1 reads SGDLS; CDR2 reads YYNGEE. Trimming shortened V by 1 base and J by 4 bases, and 11 bases separated the two germline ends.

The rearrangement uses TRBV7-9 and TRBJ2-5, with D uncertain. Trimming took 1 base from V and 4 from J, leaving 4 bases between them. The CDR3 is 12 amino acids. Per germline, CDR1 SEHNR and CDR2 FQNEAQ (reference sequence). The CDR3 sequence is CASSLGPETQYF. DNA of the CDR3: TGTGCCAGCAGCTTAGGGCCAGAGACCCAGTACTTC.

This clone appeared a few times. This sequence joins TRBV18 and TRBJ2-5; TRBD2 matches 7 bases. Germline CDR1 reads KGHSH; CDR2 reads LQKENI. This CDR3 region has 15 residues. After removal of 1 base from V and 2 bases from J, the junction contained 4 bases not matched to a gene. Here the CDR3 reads CASSPRGRGQETQYF. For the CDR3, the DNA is TGTGCCAGCTCACCACGAGGGAGGGGACAAGAGACCCAGTACTTC.

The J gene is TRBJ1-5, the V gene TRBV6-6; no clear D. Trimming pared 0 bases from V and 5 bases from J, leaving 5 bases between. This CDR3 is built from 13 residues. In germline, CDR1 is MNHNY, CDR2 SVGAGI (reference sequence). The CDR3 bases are TGTGCCAGCAGTTACTCGAGGGATCAGCCCCAGCATTTT. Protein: CASSYSRDQPQHF.

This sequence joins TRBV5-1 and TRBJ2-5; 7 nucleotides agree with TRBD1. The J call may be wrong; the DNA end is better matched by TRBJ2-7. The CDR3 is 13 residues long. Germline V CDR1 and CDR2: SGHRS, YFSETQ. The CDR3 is CASSPWDSYEQYF. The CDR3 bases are TGCGCCAGCAGCCCGTGGGACAGCTACGAGCAGTACTTC.

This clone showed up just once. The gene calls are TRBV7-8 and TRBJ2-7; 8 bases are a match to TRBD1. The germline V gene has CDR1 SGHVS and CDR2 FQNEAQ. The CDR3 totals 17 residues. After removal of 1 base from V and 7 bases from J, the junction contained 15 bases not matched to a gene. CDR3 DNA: TGTGCCAGCAGCTTAGGGGGCAGGGGGCCCCGAGTTGGGGAGCAGTACTTC. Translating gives CASSLGGRGPRVGEQYF.

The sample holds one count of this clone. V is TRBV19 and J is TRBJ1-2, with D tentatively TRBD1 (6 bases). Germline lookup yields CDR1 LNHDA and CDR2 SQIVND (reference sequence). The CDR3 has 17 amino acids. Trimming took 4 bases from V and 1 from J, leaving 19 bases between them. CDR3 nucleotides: TGTGCCAGTAGTACCGGGGAAGGGGGTGGAGATAACTATGGCTACACCTTC. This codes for CASSTGEGGGDNYGYTF.

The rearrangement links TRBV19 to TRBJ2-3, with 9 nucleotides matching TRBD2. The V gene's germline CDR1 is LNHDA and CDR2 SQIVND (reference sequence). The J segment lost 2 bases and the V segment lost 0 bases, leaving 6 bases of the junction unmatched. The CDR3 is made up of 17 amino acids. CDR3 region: CASSIDSSGAYTDTQYF. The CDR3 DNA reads TGTGCCAGTAGTATAGACTCTAGCGGGGCGTACACAGATACGCAGTATTTT.

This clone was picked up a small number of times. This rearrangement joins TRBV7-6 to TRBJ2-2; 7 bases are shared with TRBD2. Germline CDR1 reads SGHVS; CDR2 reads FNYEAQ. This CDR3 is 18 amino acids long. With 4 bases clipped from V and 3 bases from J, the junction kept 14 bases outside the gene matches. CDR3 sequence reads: CASSSPGEGSFDTGELFF. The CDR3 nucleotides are TGTGCCAGCAGCTCCCCTGGGGAGGGATCATTCGACACCGGGGAGCTGTTTTTT.

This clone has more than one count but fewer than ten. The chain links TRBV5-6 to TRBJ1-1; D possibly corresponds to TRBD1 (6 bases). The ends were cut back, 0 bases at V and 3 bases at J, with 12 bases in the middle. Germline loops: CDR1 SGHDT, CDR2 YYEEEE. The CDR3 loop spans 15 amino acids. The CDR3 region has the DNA TGTGCCAGCAGCTTGGCCCGGGGGCCTGACACTGAAGCTTTCTTT. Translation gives CASSLARGPDTEAFF.

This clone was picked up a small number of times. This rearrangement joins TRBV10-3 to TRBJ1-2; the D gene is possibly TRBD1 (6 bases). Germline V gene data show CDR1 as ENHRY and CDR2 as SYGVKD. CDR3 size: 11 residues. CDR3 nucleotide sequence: TGTGCTACAGGGTCGAATTTGGGCTACACCTTC. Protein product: CATGSNLGYTF.

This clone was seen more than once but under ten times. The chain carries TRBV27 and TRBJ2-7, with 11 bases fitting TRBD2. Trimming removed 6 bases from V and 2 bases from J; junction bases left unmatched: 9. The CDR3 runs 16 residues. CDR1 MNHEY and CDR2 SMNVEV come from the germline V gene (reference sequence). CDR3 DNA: TGTGCCAGCAGCCCCGCGACTAGCGGGGCGGCCTACGAGCAGTACTTC. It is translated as CASSPATSGAAYEQYF.

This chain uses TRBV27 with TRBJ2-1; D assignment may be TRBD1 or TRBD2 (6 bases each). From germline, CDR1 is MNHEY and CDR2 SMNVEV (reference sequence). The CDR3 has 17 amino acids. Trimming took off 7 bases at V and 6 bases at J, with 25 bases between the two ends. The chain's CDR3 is CASTYLGGASASNEQFF. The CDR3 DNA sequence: TGTGCCAGCACCTATTTGGGGGGCGCTAGCGCCAGCAATGAGCAGTTCTTC.